This is a list of T cell receptor beta chains from one sample in a study of beta chain features in type 1 diabetes. Libraries were prepared by immunoSEQ multiplex PCR; TCRdb keeps only in-frame clonotypes and omits some of them. This sample has 120,000 or so clones, with roughly 17% found just once. Sequenced input: central memory CD4+ T cells from blood. These receptors came from a man aged 30 to 45 with type 1 diabetes. CDR3s include the opening cysteine and the closing phenylalanine or tryptophan. A D gene is named only where the DNA matches it firmly. Size tells how often a clone was seen (once, few, many) or the class of an expanded clone, and some rows leave it out.

D,V,size,J,CDR3,DNA
NA,TRBV6-6,NA,TRBJ1-4,CASSYANEKLFF,TGTGCCAGCAGCTATGCGAATGAAAAACTGTTTTTT
NA,TRBV20-1,NA,TRBJ1-2,CSARDPYGYTF,TGCAGTGCTAGAGACCCGTATGGCTACACCTTC
TRBD2,TRBV7-6,NA,TRBJ2-3,CASSLETSGGLSTDTQYF,TGTGCCAGCAGCTTAGAGACTAGCGGGGGGCTTAGCACAGATACGCAGTATTTT
TRBD2,TRBV20-1,NA,TRBJ2-5,CSAERGETQYF,TGCAGTGCAGAGCGGGGTGAGACCCAGTACTTC
NA,TRBV7-2,NA,TRBJ2-1,CASSLRAIGASEQFF,TGTGCCAGCAGCTTAAGGGCGATCGGAGCGAGTGAGCAGTTCTTC
TRBD2,TRBV30,NA,TRBJ2-3,CAWSVGLAGPDTQYF,TGTGCCTGGAGTGTGGGACTAGCGGGGCCCGATACGCAGTATTTT
NA,TRBV7-2,few,TRBJ2-7,CASSPDYTSYEQYF,TGTGCCAGCAGCCCGGACTACACCAGCTACGAGCAGTACTTC
NA,TRBV30,NA,TRBJ2-2,CAWSPSGTGELFF,TGTGCCTGGAGTCCCTCGGGGACCGGGGAGCTGTTTTTT
NA,TRBV30,NA,TRBJ1-5,CAWSVRGNQPQHF,TGTGCCTGGAGTGTACGTGGAAATCAGCCCCAGCATTTT
NA,TRBV5-4,NA,TRBJ2-7,CASSSAQEGVPYEQYF,TGTGCCAGCAGCTCCGCACAGGAGGGGGTCCCCTACGAGCAGTACTTC
NA,TRBV18,NA,TRBJ2-6,CASSPVSLGANVLTF,TGTGCCAGCTCACCAGTGTCTCTTGGGGCCAACGTCCTGACTTTC
NA,TRBV6-5,NA,TRBJ2-3,CASSDRDTQYF,TGTGCCAGCAGTGACCGAGATACGCAGTATTTT
TRBD2,TRBV11-2,few,TRBJ2-3,CASSPGLAFNTQYF,TGTGCCAGCAGCCCGGGACTAGCGTTTAATACGCAGTATTTT
NA,TRBV2,NA,TRBJ2-5,CASSDASGRSQYF,TGTGCCAGCAGTGATGCATCCGGGCGGAGCCAGTACTTC
NA,TRBV10-3,NA,TRBJ1-2,CAIRSGGGRGNYGYTF,TGTGCCATCAGGAGCGGGGGCGGAAGAGGTAACTATGGCTACACCTTC
NA,TRBV7-2,few,TRBJ2-5,CASSLEMGFQETQYF,TGTGCCAGCAGCTTAGAAATGGGTTTCCAAGAGACCCAGTACTTC
NA,TRBV30,NA,TRBJ1-2,CAWRTGDYGYTF,TGTGCCTGGAGGACGGGGGACTATGGCTACACCTTC
NA,TRBV30,few,TRBJ2-6,CAWSPESLGANVLTF,TGTGCCTGGAGTCCTGAGTCCCTCGGGGCCAACGTCCTGACTTTC
TRBD1,TRBV30,NA,TRBJ2-7,CAWSPGTGVVYEQYF,TGTGCCTGGAGTCCTGGGACAGGGGTGGTCTACGAGCAGTACTTC
TRBD1,TRBV4-3,few,TRBJ2-5,CASSQERPGQGETQYF,TGCGCCAGCAGCCAAGAAAGGCCGGGACAGGGGGAGACCCAGTACTTC
TRBD2,TRBV7-3,many,TRBJ2-5,CASSSIAGDRNQYF,TGTGCCAGCAGCTCCATAGCGGGGGACCGGAACCAGTACTTC
NA,TRBV25-1,NA,TRBJ1-4,CASSPDLGANEKLFF,TGTGCCAGCAGCCCAGATCTGGGGGCCAATGAAAAACTGTTTTTT
TRBD2,TRBV4-3,few,TRBJ2-1,CASSPRTSGYNEQFF,TGCGCCAGCAGCCCCCGGACTAGCGGTTACAATGAGCAGTTCTTC
NA,TRBV5-1,NA,TRBJ2-3,CASSFGDSSTSTDTQYF,TGCGCCAGCAGCTTCGGGGATAGCTCGACTAGCACAGATACGCAGTATTTT
TRBD1,TRBV5-1,few,TRBJ2-3,CASSAGQGGDTQYF,TGCGCCAGCAGCGCGGGACAGGGTGGTGATACGCAGTATTTT
TRBD1,TRBV6-5,NA,TRBJ1-1,CASLPPGGSGTEAFF,TGTGCCAGCCTGCCCCCAGGGGGCTCGGGCACTGAAGCTTTCTTT
NA,TRBV30,NA,TRBJ1-6,CAWKEGFYSPLHF,TGTGCCTGGAAGGAGGGTTTTTATTCACCCCTCCACTTT
NA,TRBV13,few,TRBJ2-6,CASSLGVAGANVLTF,TGTGCCAGCAGCTTAGGGGTAGCCGGGGCCAACGTCCTGACTTTC
NA,TRBV29-1,few,TRBJ2-5,CSVDGAVQETQYF,TGCAGCGTTGATGGCGCGGTCCAAGAGACCCAGTACTTC
NA,TRBV10-3,NA,TRBJ1-1,CAISGSNTEAFF,TGTGCCATCAGTGGTAGTAACACTGAAGCTTTCTTT
TRBD2,TRBV28,NA,TRBJ2-5,CASSLSGLASGGETQYF,TGTGCCAGCAGTTTATCGGGACTAGCGTCGGGTGGGGAGACCCAGTACTTC
NA,TRBV5-1,NA,TRBJ2-1,CASSLLPGEVNEQFF,TGCGCCAGCAGCTTGCTTCCGGGGGAGGTAAATGAGCAGTTCTTC
TRBD2,TRBV5-6,NA,TRBJ2-7,CASSLAGAGGLDEQYF,TGTGCCAGCAGCTTGGCCGGAGCGGGAGGGCTGGACGAGCAGTACTTC
NA,TRBV29-1,NA,TRBJ2-5,CSVVQERETQYF,TGCAGCGTTGTCCAGGAGAGGGAGACCCAGTACTTC
TRBD2,TRBV7-2,few,TRBJ2-1,CASSLLAGENNEQFF,TGTGCCAGCAGCTTACTTGCGGGGGAGAACAATGAGCAGTTCTTC
NA,TRBV4-3,NA,TRBJ1-4,CASSQAGAGEKLFF,TGCGCCAGCAGCCAAGCAGGGGCGGGAGAAAAACTGTTTTTT
TRBD1,TRBV9,many,TRBJ1-2,CASSVDPGGDYGYTF,TGTGCCAGCAGCGTAGATCCAGGGGGGGACTATGGCTACACCTTC
NA,TRBV5-6,few,TRBJ2-3,CASSLPEYADTQYF,TGTGCCAGCAGCTTGCCTGAGTACGCAGATACGCAGTATTTT
NA,TRBV18,NA,TRBJ2-7,CASRRGPGLPYF,TGTGCCAGCAGACGGGGTCCGGGGCTGCCGTACTTC
TRBD2,TRBV7-2,NA,TRBJ2-7,CASSLMGLANEQYF,TGTGCCAGCAGCTTAATGGGACTAGCGAACGAGCAGTACTTC